This TCR beta chain emerged from a study of blood T cell repertoires in COVID-19. Data came from immunoSEQ multiplex PCR; TCRdb stores just in-frame clones and leaves some out. This table has 150,000 to 200,000 clones, around 92% appearing once. The sample was peripheral blood. The receptor was derived from a man aged 25-45 years with COVID-19, enrolled during active disease.

CDR3 sequence (DNA): TGTGCCAGCAGCTTAGGCAGGGGAAATTCACCCCTCCACTTT. It translates to CASSLGRGNSPLHF. The gene calls are TRBV5-8 and TRBJ1-6, with D possibly matching TRBD1 (6 bases). V lost 2 bases to trimming and J lost 7 bases, with 10 bases between them. CDR3 length equals 14 residues. The germline gives CDR1 SGHTS, CDR2 YDEGEE.